The clone carrying this T cell receptor (beta chain) was observed many times. What it recognizes is unknown. The V gene lost 2 bases and the J gene lost 9 bases, with 9 bases spanning the gap. CDR3 size: 12 residues. Germline CDR1 and CDR2: SGHRS and YFSETQ. TCRdb's table, derived via immunoSEQ multiplex PCR, lists solely in-frame clones and lacks some. The table lists fewer than 40,000 clones, with no singletons. The data are from a study of T cells after posttransplantation cyclophosphamide. Study-wide results and limits: After PTCy, TRB diversity resembled that of CNI/methotrexate controls.

The source material was PBMCs. This receptor was obtained from a woman in her forties or fifties in good health and a related stem cell transplant donor. This chain uses TRBV5-1 with TRBJ2-1, with D perhaps TRBD2 (5 bases). The CDR3 sequence: CASSLVATEQFF. DNA of the CDR3: TGCGCCAGCAGCTTAGTAGCGACTGAGCAGTTCTTC.